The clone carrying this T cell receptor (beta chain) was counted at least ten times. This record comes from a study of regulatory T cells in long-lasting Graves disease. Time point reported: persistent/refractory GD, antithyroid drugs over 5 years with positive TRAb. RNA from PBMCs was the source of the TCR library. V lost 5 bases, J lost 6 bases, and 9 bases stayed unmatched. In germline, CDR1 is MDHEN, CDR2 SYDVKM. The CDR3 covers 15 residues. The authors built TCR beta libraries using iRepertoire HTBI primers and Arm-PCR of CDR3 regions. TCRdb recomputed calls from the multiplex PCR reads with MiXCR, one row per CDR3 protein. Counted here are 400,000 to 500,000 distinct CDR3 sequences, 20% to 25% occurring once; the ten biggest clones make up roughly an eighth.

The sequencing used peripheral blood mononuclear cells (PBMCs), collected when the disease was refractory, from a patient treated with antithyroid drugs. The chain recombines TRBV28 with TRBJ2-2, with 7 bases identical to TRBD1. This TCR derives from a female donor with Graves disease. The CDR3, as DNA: TGTGCCAGCAGTGGGCCGGCAGGGGGTTCCGGGGAGCTGTTTTTT. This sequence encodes CASSGPAGGSGELFF.